The T cell receptor (beta chain) under discussion was sequenced for a study of glioma-infiltrating T cells after dendritic cell vaccination. Measured with immunoSEQ multiplex PCR; TCRdb has only the in-frame clones, and not every one. The sample has tens of thousands of clones; roughly 80% are singletons. V lost 1 base, J lost 6 bases, and 6 bases stayed unmatched. This CDR3 has 17 residues. In germline, CDR1 is SGHTA, CDR2 FQGNSA. The specimen was blood, collected before dendritic cell vaccination. The sequence was collected from a human donor with glioblastoma. The J gene is TRBJ2-1, the V gene TRBV7-2; 13 nucleotides match TRBD2. The CDR3, as DNA: TGTGCCAGCAGCTTAGGGGGACTAGCGGGGTTTATCAATGAGCAGTTCTTC. Amino acids: CASSLGGLAGFINEQFF.